A selection of T cell receptor beta chains follows, all from one sample in a study of cytomegalovirus exposure and HLA in healthy donors. The method was immunoSEQ multiplex PCR; TCRdb's version includes in-frame clones alone and lacks a portion of them. In all, the sample yields roughly 70,000 clones. The source material was PBMCs. All receptors derive from a man in his forties or fifties in good health and CMV-seronegative. Both conserved end residues are part of each CDR3. A D gene is named only where the DNA matches it firmly.

j_gene: TRBJ2-7; v_gene: TRBV29-1; d_gene: NA; CDR3nt: TGCAGCGTTGAAACGGCAGGGGTGGCTGGGGGGCAGTACTTC; CDR3aa: CSVETAGVAGGQYF
j_gene: TRBJ2-7; v_gene: TRBV6-4; d_gene: TRBD1; CDR3nt: TGTGCCAGCATTGCCGGACAGGCCTACGAGCAGTACTTC; CDR3aa: CASIAGQAYEQYF
j_gene: TRBJ2-2; v_gene: TRBV11-2; d_gene: NA; CDR3nt: TGTGCCAGCAGCCGTTCGGAGGGGCGCAACACCGGGGAGCTGTTTTTT; CDR3aa: CASSRSEGRNTGELFF
j_gene: TRBJ2-5; v_gene: TRBV6-5; d_gene: NA; CDR3nt: TGTGCCAGCAGTTACTCGATTTCGGGAGAGACCCAGTACTTC; CDR3aa: CASSYSISGETQYF
j_gene: TRBJ2-1; v_gene: TRBV6-1; d_gene: NA; CDR3nt: TGTGCCAGCCCTCCCGAGGGCGACAATGAGCAGTTCTTC; CDR3aa: CASPPEGDNEQFF
j_gene: TRBJ2-3; v_gene: TRBV5-1; d_gene: TRBD2; CDR3nt: TGCGCCAGCAGCTTGGACGGGGGGGCCTCAGATACGCAGTATTTT; CDR3aa: CASSLDGGASDTQYF
j_gene: TRBJ2-3; v_gene: TRBV18; d_gene: NA; CDR3nt: TGTGCCAGCTCTCCGATTGGCGGGGCCTCCGGGGATACGCAGTATTTT; CDR3aa: CASSPIGGASGDTQYF
j_gene: TRBJ1-5; v_gene: TRBV10-3; d_gene: TRBD1; CDR3nt: TGTGCCATCAGTGAGTCTGAGACAGGGACAGGTCAGCCCCAGCATTTT; CDR3aa: CAISESETGTGQPQHF
j_gene: TRBJ2-3; v_gene: TRBV7-3; d_gene: NA; CDR3nt: TGTGCCAGCAGTCAGGGGTCTAGCACAGATACGCAGTATTTT; CDR3aa: CASSQGSSTDTQYF
j_gene: TRBJ1-4; v_gene: TRBV7-8; d_gene: NA; CDR3nt: TGTGCCAGCAGCTTAACAATTTCAACTAATGAAAAACTGTTTTTT; CDR3aa: CASSLTISTNEKLFF
j_gene: TRBJ1-6; v_gene: TRBV14; d_gene: TRBD1; CDR3nt: TGTGCCAGCAGCCAAGGCCTACCCGGGACAGGGAATTCACCCCTCCACTTT; CDR3aa: CASSQGLPGTGNSPLHF
j_gene: TRBJ2-2; v_gene: TRBV2; d_gene: TRBD2; CDR3nt: TGTGCCAGCAGCGCAGAGGGACTAGCGGGGGGGAACACCGGGGAGCTGTTTTTT; CDR3aa: CASSAEGLAGGNTGELFF
j_gene: TRBJ2-1; v_gene: TRBV7-2; d_gene: NA; CDR3nt: TGTGCCAGCACCCAAGGGCCTAGCGAGTACAATGAGCAGTTCTTC; CDR3aa: CASTQGPSEYNEQFF
j_gene: TRBJ1-6; v_gene: TRBV30; d_gene: TRBD1; CDR3nt: TGTGCCTGGATGGTGGGGCAGGGGGGAAATTCACCCCTCCACTTT; CDR3aa: CAWMVGQGGNSPLHF
j_gene: TRBJ1-5; v_gene: TRBV19; d_gene: NA; CDR3nt: TGTGCCAGTAAGAGCGGGGCCCAGATAACGGACGGTCAGCCCCAGCATTTT; CDR3aa: CASKSGAQITDGQPQHF
j_gene: TRBJ2-7; v_gene: TRBV7-2; d_gene: NA; CDR3nt: TGTGCCAGCAGACGAACACCTTCCTACGAGCAGTACTTC; CDR3aa: CASRRTPSYEQYF